This TCR beta chain was obtained from a study of blood T cell repertoires in COVID-19. Study background: Both acute and convalescent COVID-19 samples were obtained from the United States, Italy and Spain.

Assay: immunoSEQ multiplex PCR; the TCRdb copy retains only in-frame clones and omits some. This sample has roughly 100,000 clones, with approximately 80% found just once. V trimming: 6 bases; J trimming: 5 bases; junction bases outside the gene matches: 9. The CDR3 sequence is 15 residues long. Germline V gene sequence: CDR1 SGHNT, CDR2 YENEEA. The material sequenced was peripheral blood. The chain joins TRBV11-3 to TRBJ2-1; 8 nucleotides agree with TRBD1. This clonotype was obtained from an elderly man with acute or convalescent COVID-19. The DNA of the CDR3 is TGTGCCAGCAGTCACCAGGGGGCCGCAAACAATGAGCAGTTCTTC. This sequence encodes CASSHQGAANNEQFF.